The 13 T cell receptor beta chains given below trace back to one sample, sequenced in a study of blood T cell repertoires in COVID-19. Data came from immunoSEQ multiplex PCR; TCRdb stores just in-frame clones and leaves some out. The sample lists 35,000 to 50,000 clones, 89% seen once, with about a sixth in the top ten. Sequencing used peripheral blood. The receptor set was obtained from an older man with active COVID-19.

This chain uses TRBV27 with TRBJ1-2, with TRBD1 matching 10 bases. Trimming at V came to 5 bases and at J to 2 bases, leaving 2 bases not matched to a gene. CDR1 MNHEY and CDR2 SMNVEV come from the germline V gene (reference sequence). The CDR3 has 14 residues. The DNA of the CDR3 is TGTGCCAGCAGTCCGGGACAGGGGAACTATGGCTACACCTTC. Translation gives CASSPGQGNYGYTF.

This chain uses TRBV5-5 with TRBJ1-3, with TRBD1 matching 8 bases. This CDR3 region has 19 residues. Germline CDR1 SGHKS, CDR2 YYEKEE (reference sequence). V trimming: 4 bases; J trimming: 0 bases; junction bases outside the gene matches: 15. The CDR3: CASSVGTGWRPGSGNTIYF. For the CDR3, the DNA is TGTGCCAGCAGCGTCGGGACAGGATGGCGCCCAGGCTCTGGAAACACCATATATTTT.

V and J are TRBV15 and TRBJ1-1; possible D gene TRBD1, 6 bases. Trimming removed 0 bases at V and 6 bases at J, with 14 bases between. The germline gives CDR1 LNHNV, CDR2 YYDKDF (reference sequence). The CDR3 has 15 residues. Here the CDR3 DNA reads TGTGCCACCAGCAGAGATCAGGCAGGGGTGGCTGAAGCTTTCTTT. Protein: CATSRDQAGVAEAFF.

J is TRBJ2-5 and V is TRBV7-9; TRBD2 aligns across 8 bases. This CDR3 is built from 15 residues. V dropped 1 base and J dropped 5; count of bases not matched to a gene: 6. Germline lookup yields CDR1 SEHNR and CDR2 FQNEAQ (reference sequence). The CDR3 sequence: CASSLGGGTHETQYF. Here the CDR3 DNA reads TGTGCCAGCAGCTTAGGCGGGGGGACCCATGAGACCCAGTACTTC.

The genes are TRBV28 and TRBJ2-2; perhaps TRBD1 as D (6 bases). This CDR3 contains 16 residues. The V and J ends lost 6 bases and 5 bases respectively, with 19 bases between them. Germline CDR1 MDHEN, CDR2 SYDVKM. CDR3 DNA sequence: TGTGCCAGCAGGCAGGGGACCCAATATCCAACCGGGGAGCTGTTTTTT. This gives the protein CASRQGTQYPTGELFF.

DNA for the CDR3: TGTGCCAGCAGTGGACAGGGTAGCGTCGGGGAGCTGTTTTTT. Protein sequence: CASSGQGSVGELFF. This chain connects TRBV2 to TRBJ2-2; 7 bases match TRBD1. The V gene's germline CDR1 is SNHLY and CDR2 FYNNEI. The length of the CDR3 is 14 residues. The ends lost 4 bases at V and 7 bases at J; junction bases unmatched: 6.

The chain is built from TRBV6-5 and TRBJ2-7; D might be TRBD1 (6 bases). Trimming pared 7 bases from V and 0 bases from J, leaving 10 bases between. CDR1 is MNHEY and CDR2 is SVGAGI in the germline V gene. The CDR3 is made up of 13 amino acids. As DNA, the CDR3 is TGTGCCAGCAAAACAGGGAACTCCTACGAGCAGTACTTC. Its protein is CASKTGNSYEQYF.

V usage is TRBV6-6 and J usage is TRBJ1-1; D gene ambiguous. The CDR3 extends over 16 amino acids. V lost 0 bases and J lost 7, with 18 bases in between. CDR1 and CDR2 (germline): MNHNY, SVGAGI (reference sequence). The CDR3, as DNA: TGTGCCAGCAGTTACTCGAGGGCCAGCCAAGGGCATGAAGCTTTCTTT. Its translation: CASSYSRASQGHEAFF.

V and J are TRBV7-2 and TRBJ1-2; possible D gene TRBD1, 6 bases. Germline values: CDR1 SGHTA, CDR2 FQGNSA. The CDR3 is 15 amino acids. V dropped 0 bases and J dropped 5 bases, with 13 bases sitting between them. CDR3 in amino acids: CASSLAGTYYYGYTF. In DNA form, the CDR3 reads TGTGCCAGCAGCTTAGCGGGGACATATTATTATGGCTACACCTTC.

This chain joins TRBV6-6 and TRBJ1-5; D is uncertain. V was cut by 0 bases and J by 9 bases, with 9 bases left in between. Germline V lookup: CDR1 MNHNY, CDR2 SVGAGI (reference sequence). The CDR3 is 13 amino acids. The CDR3 DNA follows: TGTGCCAGCAGTTACTCGACGGAGAGGCCCCAGCATTTT. It is translated as CASSYSTERPQHF.

V is TRBV29-1 and J is TRBJ2-7; tentative D call: TRBD2 (5 bases). V dropped 3 bases and J dropped 11 bases, with 14 bases sitting between them. The length of the CDR3 is 11 residues. Germline V gene lookup returns CDR1 SQVTM and CDR2 ANQGSEA. The CDR3 protein is CSVELGAVKYF. The CDR3 region has the DNA TGCAGCGTTGAGCTGGGAGCCGTGAAGTACTTC.

The rearrangement joins TRBV19 to TRBJ1-1, with D unclear. CDR3 size: 14 residues. The germline V gene has CDR1 LNHDA and CDR2 SQIVND (reference sequence). The ends were cut back, 1 base at V and 5 bases at J, with 11 bases in the middle. The DNA for the CDR3 is TGTGCCAGTAGTATAGGGTCTCGGGTGACTGAAGCTTTCTTT. This translates into CASSIGSRVTEAFF.

This chain uses TRBV24-1 with TRBJ2-2; D perhaps matches TRBD2 (6 bases). The CDR3 extends over 13 amino acids. With 4 bases removed from V and 6 bases from J, the gap between germline ends came to 8 bases. Germline V gives CDR1 KGHDR, CDR2 SFDVKD. CDR3 protein: CATSDRRAGELFF. For the CDR3, the DNA is TGTGCCACCAGTGACCGGAGGGCCGGGGAGCTGTTTTTT.